The source of this T cell receptor (beta chain) is a study of blood T cell repertoires in COVID-19. About the research overall: PBMCs, B-cell-depleted T cells, or T cells provided the cDNA or gDNA that made up the material.

Assay used: immunoSEQ multiplex PCR; TCRdb lists only in-frame clones, some missing. The sample has around 250,000 clones; around 88% are singletons. V gave up 1 base and J gave up 3 bases; unmatched junction bases: 3. Germline V gene lookup returns CDR1 LGHNA and CDR2 YSLEER. The CDR3 is made up of 15 amino acids. This clonotype was sampled from an elderly woman with COVID-19, enrolled during active disease. The sequencing sample was made of peripheral blood. The V gene is TRBV4-3, the J gene TRBJ2-3, with TRBD2 matching over 8 bases. The CDR3 loop is CASSQALAETDTQYF. In DNA, the CDR3 is TGCGCCAGCAGCCAAGCACTAGCGGAGACAGATACGCAGTATTTT.